This TCR beta chain was profiled in a study of chemoradiotherapy in HPV16-positive cancers. The study, taken as a whole, reports: HPV-responsive T-cell expansion during chemoradiotherapy was linked to improved recurrence-free survival in HPV16-positive patients.

The V and J ends lost 5 bases and 4 bases, in that order; junction bases with no gene match: 11. CDR1 and CDR2 from the germline V gene are SGHAT and FQDESV (reference sequence). CDR3 size: 16 residues. Remarks on this clone: Antigen specificity is unknown.

The method was immunoSEQ multiplex PCR; TCRdb's version includes in-frame clones alone and lacks a portion of them. This sample carries 30,000 to 50,000 clones, 76% of them seen once, and the ten largest clones take over 5%. Repertoires were sampled repeatedly during chemoradiotherapy. The TCR was taken from a human donor with HPV-associated anogenital cancer. The V gene is TRBV11-1, the J gene TRBJ1-1, with 9 bases fitting TRBD1. Here the sequenced sample was blood, taken from a patient who underwent chemoradiotherapy. CDR3 coding DNA: TGTGCCAGCAGCCACCGAAAACAGGGGGCAGGCACTGAAGCTTTCTTT. Its translation is CASSHRKQGAGTEAFF.